This TCR beta chain is from a study of Ad26.COV2.S vaccination and SARS-CoV-2 variants. As for the study in general: Recipients of Ad26.COV2.S got it intramuscularly, once or twice 56 days apart.

The length of the CDR3 is 12 residues. Germline CDR1 SGDLS, CDR2 YYNGEE. Trimming removed 5 bases at V and 5 bases at J, with 9 bases between. Generated by immunoSEQ multiplex PCR, the TCRdb table keeps only in-frame clones and is missing some. Of hundreds of thousands of clones in the sample, around 90% are singletons; the top ten hold roughly 1.5%. Treatment indicated: 19 received Ad26.COV2.S at low or high dose, single or two shots; about 5 received placebo; per-sample allocation not given. Samples analyzed were those drawn on day 63 after the first vaccine or placebo injection. The rearrangement joins TRBV9 to TRBJ2-3, with D unresolved. Sequenced material: peripheral blood, taken in a trial of Ad26.COV2.S vaccine versus placebo. The receptor's source is a person aged 18-60 years who received the Ad26.COV2.S COVID-19 vaccine or a placebo. This CDR3 is CASSDDLDTQYF. CDR3 coding DNA: TGTGCCAGCAGTGATGACTTAGATACGCAGTATTTT.